This T cell receptor beta chain was documented in a study of T cells after yellow fever vaccination. TCR cDNA was made by 5'RACE template switching, adding a universal primer site and UMIs. TCRdb called the 5' RACE reads again in MiXCR, with one record for every CDR3 protein. The sample records about 300,000 distinct CDR3 sequences, 8.7% being singletons. At least ten counts were recorded for this clonotype. Its antigen remains unidentified. CDR3 length: 16 amino acids. From germline, CDR1 is LGHNA and CDR2 YSLEER. V dropped 3 bases and J dropped 5 bases, with 16 bases sitting between them. Study-wide results and limits: Some clonotypes were seen in both the CD4 and the CD8 compartments. These made up a small share and likely arose from convergent recombination. Clones from primary vaccination mostly reappeared after the booster (roughly 95% CD4, under 90% CD8).

This material consisted of CD4+ T cells sorted from PBMCs, taken 5 days after the yellow fever booster vaccination. The chain is built from TRBV4-3 and TRBJ2-2, with D possibly being TRBD2 (6 bases). The sequence came from a man in his late teens or twenties who received the YFV17D yellow fever vaccine. The chain's CDR3 is CASSQRDRGRTGELFF. CDR3 coding DNA: TGCGCCAGCAGCCAGCGGGACCGGGGAAGGACCGGGGAGCTGTTTTTT.